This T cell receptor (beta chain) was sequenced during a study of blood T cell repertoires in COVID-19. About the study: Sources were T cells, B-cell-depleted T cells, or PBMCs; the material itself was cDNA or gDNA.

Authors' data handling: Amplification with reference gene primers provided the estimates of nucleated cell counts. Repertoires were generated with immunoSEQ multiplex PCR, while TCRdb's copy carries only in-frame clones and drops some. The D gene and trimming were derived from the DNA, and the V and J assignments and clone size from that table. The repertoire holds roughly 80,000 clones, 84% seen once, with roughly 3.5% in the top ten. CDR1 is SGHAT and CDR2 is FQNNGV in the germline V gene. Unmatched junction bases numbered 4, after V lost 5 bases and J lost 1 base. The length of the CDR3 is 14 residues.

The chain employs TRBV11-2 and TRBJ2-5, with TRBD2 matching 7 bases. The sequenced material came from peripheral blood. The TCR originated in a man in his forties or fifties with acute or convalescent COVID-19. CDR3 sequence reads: CASSQWGGQETQYF. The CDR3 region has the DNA TGTGCCAGCAGCCAATGGGGGGGCCAAGAGACCCAGTACTTC.